This section outlines one T cell receptor (beta chain) sequence together with its context. The CDR3 sequence is 15 residues long. In germline, CDR1 is SGHRS, CDR2 YFSETQ. Trimming pared 3 bases from V and 0 bases from J, leaving 9 bases between. Assay used: immunoSEQ multiplex PCR; TCRdb lists only in-frame clones, some missing. The table records around 100,000 clones, about 90% of them present only once. These data originate in a study of T cell responses to AZD1222 COVID-19 vaccine. The sequencing used peripheral blood, collected on day 0 of MenACWY control vaccination. The sequence came from an adult in good health. This sequence joins TRBV5-1 and TRBJ1-4; D is perhaps TRBD1 (5 bases). CDR3 residues: CASSSGTATNEKLFF. The CDR3 nucleotides are TGCGCCAGCAGCTCAGGGACCGCAACTAATGAAAAACTGTTTTTT.